The entry below gives a single T cell receptor (beta chain) sequence along with its context. What it binds is not known. The time point here: cycle 4 day 1 (C4D1), after 6 weeks of nivolumab. No patient escaped relapse after autologous stem cell transplantation, and brentuximab vedotin exposure varied. This sample is part of a study of PD-1 blockade in classical Hodgkin lymphoma. Study findings and constraints: Complete responders entered with baseline diversity on par with newly diagnosed patients, the results showed. Patients were excluded if nivolumab began under 1 year after ASCT (the autologous transplant). Newly diagnosed patients reportedly had lower baseline TCR diversity than healthy donors.

Sequencing was performed with immunoSEQ multiplex PCR; in TCRdb, only in-frame clones are kept and a portion is missing. The data contain around 30,000 clones, 72% of them seen just once; the ten biggest clones take up under 4.5%. The germline V gene encodes CDR1 SGHTA and CDR2 FQGNSA. The CDR3 has 15 amino acids. V lost 1 base to trimming and J lost 4 bases; unmatched junction nucleotides: 5. The sequence came from a human donor with classical Hodgkin lymphoma. The rearrangement uses TRBV7-2 and TRBJ2-7; 9 bases fit TRBD1. The sample in question was peripheral blood mononuclear cells (PBMCs), obtained before the fourth cycle of nivolumab. The CDR3 region is CASSLVTQGAYEQYF. DNA of the CDR3: TGTGCCAGCAGCTTAGTAACACAGGGGGCATACGAGCAGTACTTC.